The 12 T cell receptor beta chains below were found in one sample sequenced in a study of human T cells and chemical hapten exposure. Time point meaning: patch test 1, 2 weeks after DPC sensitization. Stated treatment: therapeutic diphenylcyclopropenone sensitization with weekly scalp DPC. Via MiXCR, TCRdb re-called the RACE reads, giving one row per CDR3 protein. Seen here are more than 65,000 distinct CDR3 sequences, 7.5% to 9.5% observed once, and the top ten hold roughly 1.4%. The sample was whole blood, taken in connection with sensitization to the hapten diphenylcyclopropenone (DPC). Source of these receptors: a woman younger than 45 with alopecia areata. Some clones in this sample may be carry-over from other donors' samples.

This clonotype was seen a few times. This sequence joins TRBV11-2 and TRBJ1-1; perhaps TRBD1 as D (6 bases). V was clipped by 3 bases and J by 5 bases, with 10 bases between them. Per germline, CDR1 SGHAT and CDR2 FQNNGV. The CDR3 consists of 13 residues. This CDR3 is CASSFRGTTEAFF. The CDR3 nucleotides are TGTGCCAGCAGCTTCAGGGGAACGACTGAAGCTTTCTTT.

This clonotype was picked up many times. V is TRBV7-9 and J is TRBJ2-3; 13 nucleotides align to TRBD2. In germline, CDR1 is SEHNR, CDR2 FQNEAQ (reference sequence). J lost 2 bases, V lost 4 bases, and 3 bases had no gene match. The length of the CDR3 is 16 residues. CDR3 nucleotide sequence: TGTGCCAGCAGCTCCGGACTAGCGGGGGTCACAGATACGCAGTATTTT. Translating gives CASSSGLAGVTDTQYF.

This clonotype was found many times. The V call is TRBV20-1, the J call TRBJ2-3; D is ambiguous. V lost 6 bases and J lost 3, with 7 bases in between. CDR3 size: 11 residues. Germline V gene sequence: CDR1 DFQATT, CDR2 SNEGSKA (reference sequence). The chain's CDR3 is CSAPRTDTQYF. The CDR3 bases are TGCAGTGCCCCTCGGACAGATACGCAGTATTTT.

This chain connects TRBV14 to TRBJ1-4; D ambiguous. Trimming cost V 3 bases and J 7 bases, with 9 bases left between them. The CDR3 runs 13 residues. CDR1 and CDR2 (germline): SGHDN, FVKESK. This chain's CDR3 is CASSQLLGEKLFF. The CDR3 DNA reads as TGTGCCAGCAGCCAGCTCCTCGGTGAAAAACTGTTTTTT.

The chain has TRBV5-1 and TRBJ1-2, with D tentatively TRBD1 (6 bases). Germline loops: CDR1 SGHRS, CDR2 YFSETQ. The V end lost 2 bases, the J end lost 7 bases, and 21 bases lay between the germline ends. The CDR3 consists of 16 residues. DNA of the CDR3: TGCGCCAGCAGCTTTGTACCCGGGACAACTGAGAGTGGCTACACCTTC. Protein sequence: CASSFVPGTTESGYTF. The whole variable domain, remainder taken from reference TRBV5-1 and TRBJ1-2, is KAGVTQTPRYLIKTRGQQVTLSCSPISGHRSVSWYQQTPGQGLQFLFEYFSETQRNKGNFPGRFSGRQFSNSRSEMNVSTLELGDSALYLCASSFVPGTTESGYTFGSGTRLTVV.

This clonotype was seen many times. CDR3 protein: CASSYSSAGGGNQPQHF. For the CDR3, the DNA is TGTGCCAGCAGTTACTCTTCTGCGGGCGGAGGCAATCAGCCCCAGCATTTT. The chain carries TRBV6-6 and TRBJ1-5, with D hard to call. Trimming took off 0 bases at V and 2 bases at J, with 14 bases between the two ends. Germline V gene lookup returns CDR1 MNHNY and CDR2 SVGAGI (reference sequence). The CDR3 is made up of 17 amino acids.

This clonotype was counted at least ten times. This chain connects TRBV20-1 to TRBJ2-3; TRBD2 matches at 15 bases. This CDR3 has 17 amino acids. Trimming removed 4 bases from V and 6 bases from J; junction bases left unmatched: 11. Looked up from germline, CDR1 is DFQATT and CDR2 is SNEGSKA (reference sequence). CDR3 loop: CSATRTSGGVGVDTQYF. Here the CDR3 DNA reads TGCAGTGCTACCCGGACTAGCGGGGGGGTTGGTGTGGATACGCAGTATTTT.

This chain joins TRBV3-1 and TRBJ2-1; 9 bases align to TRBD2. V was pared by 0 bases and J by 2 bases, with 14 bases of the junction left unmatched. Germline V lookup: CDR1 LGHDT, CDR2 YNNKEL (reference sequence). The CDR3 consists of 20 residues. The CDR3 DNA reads TGTGCCAGCAGCCAAGAAGCCGGTTATTATAGCGGGGGAACCTACAATGAGCAGTTCTTC. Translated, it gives CASSQEAGYYSGGTYNEQFF.

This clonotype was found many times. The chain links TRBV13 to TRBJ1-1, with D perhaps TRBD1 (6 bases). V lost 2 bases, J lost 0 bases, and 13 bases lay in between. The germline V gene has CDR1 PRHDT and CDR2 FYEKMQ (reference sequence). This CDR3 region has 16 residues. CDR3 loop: CASSLITGTMNTEAFF. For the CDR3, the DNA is TGTGCCAGCAGCTTAATCACAGGGACTATGAACACTGAAGCTTTCTTT.

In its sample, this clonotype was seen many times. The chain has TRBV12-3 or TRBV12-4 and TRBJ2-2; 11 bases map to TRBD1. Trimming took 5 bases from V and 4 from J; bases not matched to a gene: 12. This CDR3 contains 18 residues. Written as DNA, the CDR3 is TGTGCCAGCAGTCCCAATAAAGCAGGGACAGGGGGCACCGGGGAGCTGTTTTTT. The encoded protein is CASSPNKAGTGGTGELFF.

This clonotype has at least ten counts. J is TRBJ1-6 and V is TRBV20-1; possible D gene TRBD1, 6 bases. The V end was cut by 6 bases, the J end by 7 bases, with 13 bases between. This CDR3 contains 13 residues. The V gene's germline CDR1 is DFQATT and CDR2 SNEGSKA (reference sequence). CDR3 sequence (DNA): TGCAGTGCCCCCAGGGGAAACAATTCACCCCTCCACTTT. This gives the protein CSAPRGNNSPLHF.

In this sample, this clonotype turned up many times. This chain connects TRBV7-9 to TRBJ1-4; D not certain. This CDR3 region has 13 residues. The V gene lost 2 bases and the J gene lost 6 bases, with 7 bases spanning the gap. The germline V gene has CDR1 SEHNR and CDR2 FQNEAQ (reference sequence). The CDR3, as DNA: TGTGCCAGCAGCTTACTGACGGATGAAAAACTGTTTTTT. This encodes CASSLLTDEKLFF. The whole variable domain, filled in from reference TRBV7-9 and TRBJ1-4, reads DTGVSQNPRHKITKRGQNVTFRCDPISEHNRLYWYRQTLGQGPEFLTYFQNEAQLEKSRLLSDRFSAERPKGSFSTLEIQRTEQGDSAMYLCASSLLTDEKLFFGSGTQLSVL.